This TCR beta chain was sequenced during a study of patients and donors after allogeneic stem cell transplantation. This CDR3 region has 13 residues. The V end was cut by 6 bases, the J end by 2 bases, with 10 bases between. Germline V lookup: CDR1 ENHRY, CDR2 SYGVKD. TCRdb independently ran MiXCR on the RT-PCR reads; one entry per CDR3 protein. This repertoire shows approximately 150,000 distinct CDR3 sequences, approximately 37% found once; its top ten account for roughly 52%. The TCR was taken from a human donor who was either an allogeneic HSCT recipient or a stem cell or donor lymphocyte infusion donor (not recorded which). It is not recorded whose cells these are; they may come from a transplant donor. The specimen was blood, either unsorted or a sorted T cell fraction (not recorded which). The chain couples TRBV10-3 to TRBJ1-2; D is perhaps TRBD1 (5 bases). This chain's CDR3 is CAISSGGNYGYTF. The CDR3 DNA follows: TGTGCCATCAGCAGTGGGGGAAACTATGGCTACACCTTC.